Below are 2 T cell receptor beta chains sequenced from a single sample in a study of blood T cell repertoires in COVID-19. Profiling relied on immunoSEQ multiplex PCR, and the TCRdb table lists in-frame clones only, not all of them. The table lists around 420,000 clones, approximately 88% of them singletons. The sample comprised PBMCs or T cells enriched from blood (not recorded which). These receptors all stem from a woman between 35 and 50 years old with acute COVID-19.

In its sample, this clone was seen once. The gene calls are TRBV19 and TRBJ1-2; TRBD1 is a possible D gene (6 bases). This CDR3 spans 13 amino acids. The V end was cut by 3 bases, the J end by 7 bases, with 12 bases between. Germline V gene data show CDR1 as LNHDA and CDR2 as SQIVND (reference sequence). This CDR3 reads CASSISAGVGYTF. The CDR3 DNA is TGTGCCAGTAGTATCTCGGCAGGGGTTGGCTACACCTTC.

The gene calls are TRBV30 and TRBJ1-1, with 7 bases that match TRBD1. This CDR3 is built from 12 residues. V gave up 5 bases and J gave up 5 bases; unmatched junction bases: 5. Germline lookup yields CDR1 GTSNPN and CDR2 SVGIG (reference sequence). CDR3 amino acids: CAWAGGETEAFF. In nucleotides, the CDR3 is TGTGCCTGGGCAGGGGGAGAGACTGAAGCTTTCTTT.